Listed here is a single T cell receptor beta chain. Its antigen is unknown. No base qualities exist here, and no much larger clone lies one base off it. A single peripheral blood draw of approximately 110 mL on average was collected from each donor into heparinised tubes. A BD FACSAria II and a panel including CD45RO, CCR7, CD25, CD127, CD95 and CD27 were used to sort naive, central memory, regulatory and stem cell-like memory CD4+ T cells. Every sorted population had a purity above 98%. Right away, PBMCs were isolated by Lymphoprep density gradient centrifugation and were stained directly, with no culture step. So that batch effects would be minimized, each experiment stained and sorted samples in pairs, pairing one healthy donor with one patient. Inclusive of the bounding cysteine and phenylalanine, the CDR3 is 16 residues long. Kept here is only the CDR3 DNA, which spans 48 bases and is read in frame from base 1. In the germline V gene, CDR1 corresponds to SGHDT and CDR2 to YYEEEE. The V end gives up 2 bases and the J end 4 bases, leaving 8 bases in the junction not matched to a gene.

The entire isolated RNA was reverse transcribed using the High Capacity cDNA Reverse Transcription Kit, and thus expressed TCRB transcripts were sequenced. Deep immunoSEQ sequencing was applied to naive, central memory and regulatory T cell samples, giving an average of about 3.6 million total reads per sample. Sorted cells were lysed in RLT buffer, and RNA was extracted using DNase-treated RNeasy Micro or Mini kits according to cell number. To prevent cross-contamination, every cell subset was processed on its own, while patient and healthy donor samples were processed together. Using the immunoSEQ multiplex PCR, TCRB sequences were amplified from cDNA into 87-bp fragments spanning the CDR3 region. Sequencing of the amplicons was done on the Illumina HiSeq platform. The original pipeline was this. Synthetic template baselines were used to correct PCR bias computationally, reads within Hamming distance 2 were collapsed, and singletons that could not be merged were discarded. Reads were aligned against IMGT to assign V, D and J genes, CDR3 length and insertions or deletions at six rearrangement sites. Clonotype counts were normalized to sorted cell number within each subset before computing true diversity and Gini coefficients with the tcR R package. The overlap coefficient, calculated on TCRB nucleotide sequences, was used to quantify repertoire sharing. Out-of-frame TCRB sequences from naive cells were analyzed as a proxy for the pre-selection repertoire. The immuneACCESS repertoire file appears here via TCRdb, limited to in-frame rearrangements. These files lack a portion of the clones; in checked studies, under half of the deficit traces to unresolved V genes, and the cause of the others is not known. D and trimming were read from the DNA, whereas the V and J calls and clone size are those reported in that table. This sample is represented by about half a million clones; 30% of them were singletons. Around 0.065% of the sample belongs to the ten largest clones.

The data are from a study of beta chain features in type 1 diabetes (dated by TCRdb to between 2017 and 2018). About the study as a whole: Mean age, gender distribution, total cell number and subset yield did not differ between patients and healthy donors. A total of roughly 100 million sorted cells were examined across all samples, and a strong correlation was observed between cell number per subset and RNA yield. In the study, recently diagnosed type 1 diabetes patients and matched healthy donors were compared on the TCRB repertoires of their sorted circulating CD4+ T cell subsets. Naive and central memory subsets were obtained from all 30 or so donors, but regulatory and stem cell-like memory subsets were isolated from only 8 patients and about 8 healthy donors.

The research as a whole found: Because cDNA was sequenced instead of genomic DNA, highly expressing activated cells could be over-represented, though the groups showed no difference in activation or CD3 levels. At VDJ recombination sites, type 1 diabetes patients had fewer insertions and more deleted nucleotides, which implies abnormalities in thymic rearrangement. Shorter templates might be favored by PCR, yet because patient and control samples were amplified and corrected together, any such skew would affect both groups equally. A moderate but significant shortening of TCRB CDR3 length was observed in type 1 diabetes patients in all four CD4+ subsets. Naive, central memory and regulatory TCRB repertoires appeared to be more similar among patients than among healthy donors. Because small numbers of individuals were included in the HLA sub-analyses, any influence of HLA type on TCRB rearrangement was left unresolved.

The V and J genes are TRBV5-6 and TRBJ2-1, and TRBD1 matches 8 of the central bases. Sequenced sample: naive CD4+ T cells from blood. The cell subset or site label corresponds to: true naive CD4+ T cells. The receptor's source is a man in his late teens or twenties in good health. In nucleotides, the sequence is TGTGCCAGCAGCTTCGGCCGGGACAGGAGATACAATGAGCAGTTCTTC. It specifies CASSFGRDRRYNEQFF.